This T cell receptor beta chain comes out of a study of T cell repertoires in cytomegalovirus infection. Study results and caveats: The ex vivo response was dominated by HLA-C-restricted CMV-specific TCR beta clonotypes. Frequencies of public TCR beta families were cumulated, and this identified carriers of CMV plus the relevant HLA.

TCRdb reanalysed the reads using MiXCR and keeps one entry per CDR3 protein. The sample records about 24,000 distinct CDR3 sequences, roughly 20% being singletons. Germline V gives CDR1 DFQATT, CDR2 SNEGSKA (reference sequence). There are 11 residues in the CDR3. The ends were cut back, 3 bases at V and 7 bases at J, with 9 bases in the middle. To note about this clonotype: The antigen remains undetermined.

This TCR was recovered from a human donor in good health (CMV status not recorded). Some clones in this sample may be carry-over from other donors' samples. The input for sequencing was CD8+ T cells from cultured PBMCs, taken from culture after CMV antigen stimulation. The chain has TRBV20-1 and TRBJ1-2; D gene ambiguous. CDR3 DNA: TGCAGTGCTAGGGCGGGGTTTGGCTACACCTTC. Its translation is CSARAGFGYTF.